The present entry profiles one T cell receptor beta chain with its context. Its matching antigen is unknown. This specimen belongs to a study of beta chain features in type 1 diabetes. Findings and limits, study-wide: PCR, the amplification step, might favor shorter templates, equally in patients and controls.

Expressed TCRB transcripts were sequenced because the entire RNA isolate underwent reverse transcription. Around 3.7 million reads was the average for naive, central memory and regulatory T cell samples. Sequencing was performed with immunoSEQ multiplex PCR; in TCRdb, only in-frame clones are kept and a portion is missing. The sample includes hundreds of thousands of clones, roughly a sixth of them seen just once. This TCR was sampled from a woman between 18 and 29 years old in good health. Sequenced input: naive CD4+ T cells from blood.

The CDR3 region has the DNA TGTGCCAGTGCCGAGCCGGCCGTGAGGAACATTCAGTACTTC. Translated: CASAEPAVRNIQYF. This chain joins TRBV19 and TRBJ2-4; D uncertain. The V end was cut by 8 bases, the J end by 7 bases, with 18 bases between. The CDR3 sequence is 14 residues long. Germline loops: CDR1 LNHDA, CDR2 SQIVND (reference sequence).